The T cell receptor (beta chain) under discussion was sequenced for a study of identical twins (dated by TCRdb to the mid-2010s). Some background on the complete study: To test whether fetal clonotypes persist, this study deep-sequenced TCR alpha and beta repertoires from monozygotic twins, from unrelated adults of various ages, and from cord blood. To rule out contamination, replicate twin experiments were performed at different times with different library preparation protocols.

Every donor was a healthy Caucasian. The twin cohort consisted of three pairs of female monozygotic twins, all aged roughly 18 to 30 years. Positive isolation kits from Invitrogen were used to isolate the CD4+ and CD8+ T cell populations. The study at large found these results: Because the same donors could not be followed over many years, the conclusions relied on cross-sectional statistical analysis. Compared with coincidental sharing between unrelated individuals, out-of-frame TCR alpha sequences shared between twins showed an excess of sequences with low generation probability. Excess twin sharing in beta out-of-frame sequences was weaker because fewer shared sequences lowered the signal-to-noise ratio. In monozygotic twins, recombination models systematically underestimated out-of-frame TCR alpha sharing, but the models matched the sharing seen between unrelated individuals. Invariant T cells such as MAIT and iNKT could partly confound zero-insertion analyses, although diverse VJ usage argued against such confounding for most clonotypes. Abundant cord blood beta clonotypes had fewer insertions, young adult naive repertoires showed a similar but weaker trend, and memory repertoires showed no such trend.

The library came from 5' RACE. The sequencer listed for this sample is Illumina HiSeq 2000. Template switching introduced a universal primer binding site; the final cDNA contained a unique molecular identifier, enabling accurate counting of TCR cDNA molecules. Specific primers in the conserved constant-segment region were used to synthesize first-strand cDNA for the TCR alpha and beta chains. Each cDNA library was double barcoded, with a SMART-Mk sample barcode plus Illumina barcodes, to control for contamination. TruSeq adapter sequences and Illumina sample barcodes were added in two successive PCR steps. The Illumina HiSeq platform was used with custom primers to sequence TCR alpha and beta cDNA libraries. Concerning the study's data processing: MiGEC was used to process raw reads and extract unique molecular identifiers, and MiXCR was used to find CDR3 positions. Recombination models were inferred per individual with the repgenHMM and IGoR tools using an EM algorithm. The tcR package in R was used for shared clonotype analysis, with sharing normalized by the product of cloneset sizes. Out-of-frame nonproductive sequences were analyzed to study raw recombination free of thymic and clonal selection effects. TCRdb redid the processing of the public reads, applying fastp at Q25 and MiXCR, and retained in-frame beta chains. Each entry merges the rows of one CDR3 protein and shows their most common DNA and genes. The V and J calls and clone size come from TCRdb's table, not from the authors' own analysis. In all, the sample holds approximately 210,000 distinct CDR3 sequences, and over 5% of those were seen once. The ten largest make up 13% to 15% of the sample.

Points on this clonotype: The target of this receptor is not known. Within one base of it there is no much larger clone, and no base qualities were kept.

V is reduced by 3 bases and J by 4 bases, leaving a spacing of 17 bases between them. According to the germline V gene, CDR1 reads SGHDT and CDR2 reads YYEEEE. The CDR3 has 17 amino acids, counting the end cysteine and phenylalanine. CDR3 DNA only is kept here, 51 bases in frame from base 1. The same data also went into a second study, on T cells expressing NK-cell markers. From the second report: Under 10 donors provided sorted CD3+CD56+NKG2C+, CD3+CD56+NKG2C- and CD3+CD56-NKG2C+ T-cell subsets, whose TCR beta-chain repertoires were profiled. Among the eight sequenced donors, only one was HCMV-seronegative, while the other seven were HCMV-seropositive. In several experiments an anti-gammadeltaTCR antibody was added to restrict sorting to alphabetaTCR-expressing T cells. In several donors, the dominant CD3+CD56+NKG2C+ clonotypes were found to rank among the top 10 CD8+ clonotypes and to make up roughly 1.0-7.5% of CD8+ T cells. Those dominant clonotypes were again the most abundant among CD3+CD56-NKG2C+ cells in a handful of donors, at about 25-60.1%. Whether the expanded NKG2C-expressing T cell clones were specific for HCMV antigens remained unclear. All eight donors whose samples were sequenced were randomly selected healthy volunteers, three of them men and five women. HCMV-specific IgG was detected in serum with a commercial ELISA kit to determine HCMV serostatus. MIGEC handled demultiplexing of the reads and grouping by UMI, while MiTCR was used to assemble and quantify clonotypes. To exclude erroneous sequences, only TCR cDNA sequences supported by at least two reads were retained. The tcR package was used for downstream repertoire analysis, and clonotypes were matched between fractions using CDR3 nucleotide sequence together with V segment. VDJmatch was used to annotate antigen specificity against VDJdb, with one amino acid substitution in CDR3 allowed.

This TCR was sampled from a woman in her late teens or twenties in good health. This chain joins TRBV5-6 to TRBJ2-6; the D gene identity is not certain. Sequencing input: CD8+ T cells sorted from blood. The CDR3 has the sequence CASSYRYRGSGANVLTF. The nucleotide sequence reads as follows: TGTGCCAGCAGCTATAGATATCGCGGTTCCGGGGCCAACGTCCTGACTTTC.